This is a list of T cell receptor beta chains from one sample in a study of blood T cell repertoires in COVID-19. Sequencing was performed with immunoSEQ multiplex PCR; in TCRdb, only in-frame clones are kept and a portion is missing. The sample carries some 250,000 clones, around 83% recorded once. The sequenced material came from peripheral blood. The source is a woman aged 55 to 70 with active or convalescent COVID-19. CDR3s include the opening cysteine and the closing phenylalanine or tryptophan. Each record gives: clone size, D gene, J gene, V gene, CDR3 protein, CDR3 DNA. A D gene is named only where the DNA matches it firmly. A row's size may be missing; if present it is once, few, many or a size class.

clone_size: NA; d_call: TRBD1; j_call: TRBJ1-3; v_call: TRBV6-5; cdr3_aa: CASRDDRVDGNTIYF; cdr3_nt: TGTGCCAGCAGGGACGACAGGGTGGACGGAAACACCATATATTTT
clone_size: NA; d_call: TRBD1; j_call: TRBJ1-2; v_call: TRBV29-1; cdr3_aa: CSVAGQGEYGYTF; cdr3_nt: TGCAGCGTCGCTGGACAGGGGGAGTATGGCTACACCTTC
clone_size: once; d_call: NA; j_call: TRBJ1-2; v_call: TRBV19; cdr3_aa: CASTNGGVPQNGYTF; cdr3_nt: TGTGCCAGTACCAATGGAGGGGTGCCCCAGAATGGCTACACCTTC
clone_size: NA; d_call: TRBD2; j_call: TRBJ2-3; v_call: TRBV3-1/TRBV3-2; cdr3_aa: CASSQRGEVAGGVTTGTQYF; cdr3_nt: TGTGCCAGCAGCCAAAGAGGGGAGGTAGCGGGGGGCGTCACAACAGGTACGCAGTATTTT
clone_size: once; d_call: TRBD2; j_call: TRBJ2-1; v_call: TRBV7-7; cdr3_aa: CASSPGLAGVDEQFF; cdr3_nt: TGTGCTAGCAGCCCTGGACTAGCGGGGGTGGATGAGCAGTTCTTC
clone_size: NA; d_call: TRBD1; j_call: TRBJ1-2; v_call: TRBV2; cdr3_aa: CASSGIVPGQDHLYGYTF; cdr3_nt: TGTGCCAGCAGTGGAATCGTCCCGGGACAGGATCATCTCTATGGCTACACCTTC
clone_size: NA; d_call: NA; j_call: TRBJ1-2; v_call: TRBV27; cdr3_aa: CASSLRRGTLSGGYTF; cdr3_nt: TGTGCCAGCAGTCTCCGGAGGGGCACCTTATCAGGGGGCTACACCTTC
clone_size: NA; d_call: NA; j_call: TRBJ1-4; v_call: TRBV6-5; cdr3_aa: CASSYRGAGEKLFF; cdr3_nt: TGTGCCAGCAGTTACCGGGGGGCTGGTGAAAAACTGTTTTTT
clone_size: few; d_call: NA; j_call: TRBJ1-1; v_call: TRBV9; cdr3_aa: CASSPGGGGMGAFF; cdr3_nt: TGTGCCAGCAGCCCCGGGGGCGGGGGCATGGGAGCTTTCTTT
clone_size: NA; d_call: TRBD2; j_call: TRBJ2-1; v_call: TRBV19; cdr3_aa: CASSIGGGRNNEQFF; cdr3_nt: TGTGCCAGTAGTATAGGCGGGGGGAGAAACAATGAGCAGTTCTTC
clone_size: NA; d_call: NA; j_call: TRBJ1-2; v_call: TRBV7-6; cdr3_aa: CASSTSFMATVSGYTF; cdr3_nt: TGTGCCAGCAGCACGTCATTCATGGCGACAGTGTCCGGCTACACCTTC
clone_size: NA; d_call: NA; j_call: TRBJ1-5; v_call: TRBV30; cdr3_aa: CAWSPWGGRQPQHF; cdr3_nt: TGTGCCTGGAGCCCCTGGGGAGGGCGGCAGCCCCAGCATTTT
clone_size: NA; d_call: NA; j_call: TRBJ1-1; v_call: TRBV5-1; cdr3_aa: CASSLALRAGGNTEAFF; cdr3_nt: TGCGCCAGCAGCTTGGCCCTGCGGGCCGGGGGGAACACTGAAGCTTTCTTT
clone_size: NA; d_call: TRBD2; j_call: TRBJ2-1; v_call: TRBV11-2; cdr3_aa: CASSRERGGSYNEQFF; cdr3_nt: TGTGCCAGCAGCCGAGAGCGGGGGGGCTCCTACAATGAGCAGTTCTTC
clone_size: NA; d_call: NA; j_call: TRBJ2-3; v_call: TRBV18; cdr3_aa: CASSPLGGFGTDTQYF; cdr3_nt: TGTGCCAGCTCACCCCTCGGGGGATTCGGCACAGATACGCAGTATTTT
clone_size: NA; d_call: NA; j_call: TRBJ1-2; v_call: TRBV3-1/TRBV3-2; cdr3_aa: CASSQPGRESGYTF; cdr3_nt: TGTGCCAGCAGCCAACCTGGGAGGGAATCTGGCTACACCTTC
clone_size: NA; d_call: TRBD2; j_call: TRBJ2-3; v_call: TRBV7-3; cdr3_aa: CASSFKTTSGGTDTQYF; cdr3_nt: TGTGCCAGCAGTTTTAAAACAACTAGCGGGGGCACAGATACGCAGTATTTT
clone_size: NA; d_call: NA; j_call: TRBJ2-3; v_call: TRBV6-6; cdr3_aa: CASSSAADTQYF; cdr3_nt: TGTGCCAGCAGTTCAGCGGCAGATACGCAGTATTTT
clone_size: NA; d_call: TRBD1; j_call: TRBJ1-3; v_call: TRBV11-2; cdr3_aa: CASSLGRQGGNTIYF; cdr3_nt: TGTGCCAGCAGCTTAGGACGACAGGGTGGAAACACCATATATTTT
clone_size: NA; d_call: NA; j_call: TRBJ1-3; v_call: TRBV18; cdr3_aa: CASSPREGTGNTIYF; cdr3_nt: TGTGCCAGCTCACCCCGAGAGGGTACGGGAAACACCATATATTTT
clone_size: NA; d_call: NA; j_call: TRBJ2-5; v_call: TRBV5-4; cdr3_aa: CASSAGAHLADLKKTQYF; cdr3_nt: TGTGCCAGCAGCGCGGGGGCCCACTTGGCGGACCTCAAGAAGACCCAGTACTTC
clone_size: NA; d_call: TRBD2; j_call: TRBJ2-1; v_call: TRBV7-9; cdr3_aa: CASSSPGGGGAYNEQFF; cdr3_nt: TGTGCCAGCAGCTCCCCTGGCGGCGGGGGGGCCTACAATGAGCAGTTCTTC
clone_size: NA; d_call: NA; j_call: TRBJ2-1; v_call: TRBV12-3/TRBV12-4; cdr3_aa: CASSFLSPNEQFF; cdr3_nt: TGTGCCAGCAGTTTTTTGAGTCCCAATGAGCAGTTCTTC
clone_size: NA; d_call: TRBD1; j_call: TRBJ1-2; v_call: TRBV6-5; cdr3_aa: CASSYTGQGGGYTF; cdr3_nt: TGTGCCAGCAGTTACACGGGACAGGGAGGGGGCTACACCTTC
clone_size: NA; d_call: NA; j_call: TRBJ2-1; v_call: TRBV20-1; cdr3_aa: CSARTDNEQFF; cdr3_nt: TGCAGTGCTCGGACAGACAATGAGCAGTTCTTC
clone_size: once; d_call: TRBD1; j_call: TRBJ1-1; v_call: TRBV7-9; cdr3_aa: CASSLVQGALTEAFF; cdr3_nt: TGTGCCAGCAGCTTAGTTCAGGGGGCGCTCACTGAAGCTTTCTTT
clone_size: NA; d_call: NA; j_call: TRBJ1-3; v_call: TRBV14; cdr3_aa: CASSRRMSGSANTIYF; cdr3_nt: TGTGCCAGCAGCCGTCGTATGTCAGGGTCCGCTAACACCATATATTTT
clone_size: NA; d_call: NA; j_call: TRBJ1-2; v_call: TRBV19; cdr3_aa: CASSIGRAYGYTF; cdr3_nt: TGTGCCAGTAGTATAGGCAGGGCGTATGGCTACACCTTC
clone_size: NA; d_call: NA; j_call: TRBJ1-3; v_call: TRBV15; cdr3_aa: CATSITTGRENTIYF; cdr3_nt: TGTGCCACCAGCATCACTACAGGGCGAGAAAACACCATATATTTT
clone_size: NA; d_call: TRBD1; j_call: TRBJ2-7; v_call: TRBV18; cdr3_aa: CASSSGTGGSYEQYF; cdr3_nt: TGTGCCAGCTCCTCCGGGACAGGGGGCTCCTACGAGCAGTACTTC
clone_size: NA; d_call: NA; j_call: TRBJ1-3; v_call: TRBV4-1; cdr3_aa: CASSQGQGYSSGNTIYF; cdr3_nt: TGCGCCAGCAGCCAAGGGCAGGGGTACAGCTCTGGAAACACCATATATTTT
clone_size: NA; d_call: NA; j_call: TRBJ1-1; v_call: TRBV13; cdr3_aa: CASSLNPREAFF; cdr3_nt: TGTGCCAGCAGCTTAAACCCCCGGGAAGCTTTCTTT
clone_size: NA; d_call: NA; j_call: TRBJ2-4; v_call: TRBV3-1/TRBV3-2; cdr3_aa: CASSPGHLAKNIQYF; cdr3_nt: TGTGCCAGCAGCCCCGGACATCTAGCCAAAAACATTCAGTACTTC
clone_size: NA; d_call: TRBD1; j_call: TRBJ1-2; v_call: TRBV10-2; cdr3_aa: CASSAGTGVFGYTF; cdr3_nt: TGCGCCAGCAGTGCCGGGACAGGGGTGTTTGGCTACACCTTC
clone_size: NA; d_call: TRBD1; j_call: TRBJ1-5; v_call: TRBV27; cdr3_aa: CASRLGDRRDQPQHF; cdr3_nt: TGTGCCAGCAGACTGGGGGACAGACGAGATCAGCCCCAGCATTTT
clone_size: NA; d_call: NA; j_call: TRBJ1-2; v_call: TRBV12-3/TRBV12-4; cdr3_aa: CASSPGHHGYTF; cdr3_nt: TGTGCCAGCAGTCCGGGACACCATGGCTACACCTTC
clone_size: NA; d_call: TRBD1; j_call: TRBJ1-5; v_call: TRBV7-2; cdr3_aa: CASSVQGAYQPQHF; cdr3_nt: TGTGCCAGCAGCGTACAGGGGGCCTATCAGCCCCAGCATTTT
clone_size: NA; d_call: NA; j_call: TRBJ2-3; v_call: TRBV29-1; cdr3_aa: CSVEDQKRQYTDTQYF; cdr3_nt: TGCAGCGTTGAAGATCAAAAAAGACAGTACACAGATACGCAGTATTTT
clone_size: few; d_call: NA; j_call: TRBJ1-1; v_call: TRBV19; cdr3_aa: CASSSNVGHGLTEAFF; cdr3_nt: TGTGCCAGTAGTAGTAATGTCGGGCATGGACTCACTGAAGCTTTCTTT
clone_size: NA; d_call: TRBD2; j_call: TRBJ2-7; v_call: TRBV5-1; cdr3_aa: CASSLEASGGSRSYEQYF; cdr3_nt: TGCGCCAGCAGCTTGGAGGCTAGCGGGGGGTCCCGCTCCTACGAGCAGTACTTC
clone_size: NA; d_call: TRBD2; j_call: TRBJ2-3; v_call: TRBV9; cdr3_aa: CASSPRWAGGPDTQYF; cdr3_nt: TGTGCCAGCAGCCCCCGCTGGGCGGGGGGTCCAGATACGCAGTATTTT
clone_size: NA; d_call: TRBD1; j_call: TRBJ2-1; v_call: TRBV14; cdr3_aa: CASSPKAGGASNEQFF; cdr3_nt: TGTGCCAGCAGTCCCAAAGCAGGGGGCGCAAGCAATGAGCAGTTCTTC